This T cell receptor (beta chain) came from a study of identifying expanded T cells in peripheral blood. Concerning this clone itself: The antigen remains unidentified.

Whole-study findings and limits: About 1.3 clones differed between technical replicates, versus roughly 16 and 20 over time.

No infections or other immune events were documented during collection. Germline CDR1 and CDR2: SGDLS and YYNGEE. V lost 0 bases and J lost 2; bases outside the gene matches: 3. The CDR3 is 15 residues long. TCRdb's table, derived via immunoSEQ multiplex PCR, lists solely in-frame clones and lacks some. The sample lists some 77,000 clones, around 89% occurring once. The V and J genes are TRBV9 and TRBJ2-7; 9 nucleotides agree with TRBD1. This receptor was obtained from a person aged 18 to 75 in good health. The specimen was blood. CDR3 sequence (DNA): TGTGCCAGCAGCGTAGACAGGGGGCTACCCTACGAGCAGTACTTC. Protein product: CASSVDRGLPYEQYF.